This paragraph reports one TCR beta chain. Its antigen is not identified. TCR beta libraries were prepared from cDNA with unique molecular identifiers. The yield from roughly 1 to 10 million T cells was about 500,000 cDNA molecules in total. Each CDR3 protein is one row after TCRdb ran MiXCR on the PCR reads. The data hold over 250,000 distinct CDR3 sequences, with 35% to 45% observed a single time. The CDR3 contains 17 residues. V lost 1 base to trimming and J lost 4 bases, with 22 bases between them. CDR1 and CDR2 (germline): DFQATT, SNEGSKA (reference sequence). This record comes from a study of post-analysis software for immune sequencing data. Study-level information: The disease courses spanned relapsing-remitting, secondary progressive and progressive-relapsing forms of multiple sclerosis.

Whole-study findings and limits: Compared against controls, patients with multiple sclerosis displayed significantly lower normalized Chao1 diversity. Pronounced co-clustering by F measure was evident among identically batched samples. With TRBV5-6, TRBV5-1 and TRBV20-1 included, about five TRBV segments were more frequent in patients than in controls.

This chain links TRBV20-1 with TRBJ1-1; D might be TRBD1 (6 bases). The source material was blood. This TCR derives from a girl aged 5 to 17 with multiple sclerosis. CDR3 protein: CSARVRGPGQSGTEAFF. Here the CDR3 DNA reads TGCAGTGCTAGAGTCCGGGGGCCAGGGCAATCGGGCACTGAAGCTTTCTTT.